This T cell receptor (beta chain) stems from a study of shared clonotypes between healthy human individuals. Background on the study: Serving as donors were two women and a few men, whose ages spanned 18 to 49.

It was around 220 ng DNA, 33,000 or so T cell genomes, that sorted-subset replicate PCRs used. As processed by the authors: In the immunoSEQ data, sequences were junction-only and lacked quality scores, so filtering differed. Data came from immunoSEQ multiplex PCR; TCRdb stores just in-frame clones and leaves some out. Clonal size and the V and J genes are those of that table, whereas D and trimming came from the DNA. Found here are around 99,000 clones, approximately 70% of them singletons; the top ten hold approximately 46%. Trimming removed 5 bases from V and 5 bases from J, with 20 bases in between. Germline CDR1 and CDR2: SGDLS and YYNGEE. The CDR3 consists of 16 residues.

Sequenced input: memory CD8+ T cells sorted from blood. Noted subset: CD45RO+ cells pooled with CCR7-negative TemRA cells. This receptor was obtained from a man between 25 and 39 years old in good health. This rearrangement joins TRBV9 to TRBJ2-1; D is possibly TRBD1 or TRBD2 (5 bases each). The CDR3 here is CASSPTGGPTDNEQFF. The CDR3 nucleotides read TGTGCCAGCAGTCCGACCGGAGGCCCGACAGACAATGAGCAGTTCTTC.